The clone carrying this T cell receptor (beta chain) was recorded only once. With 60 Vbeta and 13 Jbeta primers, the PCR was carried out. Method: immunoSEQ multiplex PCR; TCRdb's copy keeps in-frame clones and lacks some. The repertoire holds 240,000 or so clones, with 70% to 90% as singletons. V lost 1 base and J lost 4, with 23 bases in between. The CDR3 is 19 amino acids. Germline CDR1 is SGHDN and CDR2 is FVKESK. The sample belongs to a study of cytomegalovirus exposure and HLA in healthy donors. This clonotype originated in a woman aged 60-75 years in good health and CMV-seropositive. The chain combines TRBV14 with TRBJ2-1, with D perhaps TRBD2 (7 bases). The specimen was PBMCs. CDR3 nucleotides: TGTGCCAGCAGCCAAGGAGTCTCGCGGGGGAGGGGGATTTACAATGAGCAGTTCTTC. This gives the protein CASSQGVSRGRGIYNEQFF.